The present entry profiles one TCR beta chain with its context. The target antigen is unknown. Stated treatment: about 20 received Ad26.COV2.S at low or high dose, single or two shots; about five received placebo; per-sample allocation not given. Specimen acquisition occurred on day 63 following the initial vaccine or placebo injection. From germline, CDR1 is SGHTA and CDR2 FQGNSA. The CDR3 loop spans 15 amino acids. Deletions cut 2 bases from V and 3 bases from J, with 11 bases between. The data originate from a study of Ad26.COV2.S vaccination and SARS-CoV-2 variants. Study outcomes and limitations: Placebo recipients and vaccine recipients were similar in non-spike TCR breadth.

Sequenced by immunoSEQ multiplex PCR; TCRdb stores in-frame clones only, minus some. The sample consists of 350,000 to 400,000 clones, more than 85% of them appearing once. The chain employs TRBV7-2 and TRBJ1-3, with D possibly matching TRBD1 (6 bases). Here the sequenced sample was peripheral blood, taken in a trial of Ad26.COV2.S vaccine versus placebo. This receptor was identified in a person aged 18-65 years who received the Ad26.COV2.S COVID-19 vaccine or a placebo. CDR3 in amino acids: CASSLQGNRGNTIYF. Written as DNA, the CDR3 is TGTGCCAGCAGCTTACAGGGGAACCGTGGAAACACCATATATTTT.